Following are 8 T cell receptor beta chains from one sample sequenced in a study of CD8 T cells in Susac syndrome. RNA was extracted with the RNeasy kit, and a quantity of roughly 0.5 to 1 ug was reverse transcribed using random hexamers. TCRdb itself ran the immunoSEQ multiplex PCR reads through MiXCR, one entry per CDR3 protein. The sample records tens of thousands of distinct CDR3 sequences, about 94% being singletons. Sequencing input: CD8+ T cells from PBMCs. The origin of the receptors is a human donor with multiple sclerosis.

V gene TRBV27 combines with J gene TRBJ2-7; D remains unclear. V was clipped by 9 bases and J by 5 bases, with 17 bases between them. From germline, CDR1 is MNHEY and CDR2 SMNVEV (reference sequence). The CDR3 length is 13 residues. CDR3 sequence: CARDHSPRNEQYF. The CDR3 DNA follows: TGTGCCAGGGACCACTCCCCCAGGAACGAGCAGTACTTC.

This chain links TRBV28 with TRBJ1-5, with 8 bases fitting TRBD1. Trimming at V came to 2 bases and at J to 6 bases, leaving 6 bases not matched to a gene. The CDR3 has 15 amino acids. Germline V CDR1 and CDR2: MDHEN, SYDVKM. The CDR3 DNA follows: TGTGCCAGCAGTTTAGACAGGGGAGTGAGTCAGCCCCAGCATTTT. It codes for CASSLDRGVSQPQHF.

The chain combines TRBV4-2 with TRBJ2-1; D gene uncertain. The CDR3 is 12 amino acids. Trimming pared 3 bases from V and 7 bases from J, leaving 7 bases between. The germline V gene has CDR1 LGHNA and CDR2 YNFKEQ. The CDR3 nucleotides are TGTGCCAGCAGCCATGACCTGAATGAGCAGTTCTTC. It translates to CASSHDLNEQFF.

The chain uses TRBV7-9 and TRBJ1-2, with 12 bases that match TRBD1. With V trimmed by 10 bases and J by 7 bases, 16 bases remained unmatched. Germline values: CDR1 SEHNR, CDR2 FQNEAQ (reference sequence). The CDR3 spans 16 residues. CDR3 sequence (DNA): TGTGCCACCGGTGCCGGGACAGGGGGCGCGAATCGTGGCTACACCTTC. Translated: CATGAGTGGANRGYTF.

This chain connects TRBV7-2 to TRBJ2-5, with D possibly being TRBD2 (5 bases). The CDR3 runs 15 residues. Trimming shortened V by 4 bases and J by 1 base, and 13 bases separated the two germline ends. From germline, CDR1 is SGHTA and CDR2 FQGNSA. CDR3 amino acids: CASSSGVLVQETQYF. The CDR3 DNA follows: TGTGCCAGCAGCTCCGGGGTTCTGGTCCAAGAGACCCAGTACTTC.

The V and J genes are TRBV25-1 and TRBJ2-3; D is unclear. Germline lookup yields CDR1 MGHDK and CDR2 SYGVNS. The CDR3 covers 13 residues. The V end was cut by 4 bases, the J end by 1 base, with 6 bases between. CDR3 DNA sequence: TGTGCCAGCAGTGCAAGGGGCACAGATACGCAGTATTTT. The encoded protein is CASSARGTDTQYF.

V gene TRBV30 combines with J gene TRBJ2-5; D could derive from TRBD1 or TRBD2 (5 bases each). Germline V gene lookup returns CDR1 GTSNPN and CDR2 SVGIG (reference sequence). Trimming left V 1 base short and J 0 bases short, with 6 bases between. The CDR3 has 13 residues. CDR3 sequence (DNA): TGTGCCTGGAGTGGGGGGAACCAAGAGACCCAGTACTTC. This codes for CAWSGGNQETQYF.

The chain has TRBV4-3 and TRBJ1-5; a possible D gene is TRBD1 (6 bases). V shed 1 base and J shed 2 bases, with 9 bases lying between them. The germline V gene has CDR1 LGHNA and CDR2 YSLEER. CDR3 length: 15 amino acids. CDR3 amino acids: CASSQGAGGNQPQHF. Here the CDR3 DNA reads TGCGCCAGCAGCCAAGGTGCAGGGGGCAATCAGCCCCAGCATTTT.